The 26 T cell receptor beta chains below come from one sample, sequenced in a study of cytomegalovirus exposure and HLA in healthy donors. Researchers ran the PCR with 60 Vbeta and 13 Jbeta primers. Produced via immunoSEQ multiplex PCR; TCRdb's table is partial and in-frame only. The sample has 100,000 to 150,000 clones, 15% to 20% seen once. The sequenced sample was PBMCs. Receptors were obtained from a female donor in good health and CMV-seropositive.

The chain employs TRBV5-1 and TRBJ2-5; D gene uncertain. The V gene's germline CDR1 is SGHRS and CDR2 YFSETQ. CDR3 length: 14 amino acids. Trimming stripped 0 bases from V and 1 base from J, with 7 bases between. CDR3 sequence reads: CASSLEALQETQYF. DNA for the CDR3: TGCGCCAGCAGCTTGGAAGCTCTCCAAGAGACCCAGTACTTC. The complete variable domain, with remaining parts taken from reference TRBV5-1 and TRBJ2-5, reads KAGVTQTPRYLIKTRGQQVTLSCSPISGHRSVSWYQQTPGQGLQFLFEYFSETQRNKGNFPGRFSGRQFSNSRSEMNVSTLELGDSALYLCASSLEALQETQYFGPGTRLLVL.

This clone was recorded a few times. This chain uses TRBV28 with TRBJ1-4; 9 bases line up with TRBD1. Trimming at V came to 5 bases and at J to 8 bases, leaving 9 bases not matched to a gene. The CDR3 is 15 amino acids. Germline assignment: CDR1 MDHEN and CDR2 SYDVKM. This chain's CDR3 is CASSPGDREGEKLFF. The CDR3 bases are TGTGCCAGCAGTCCCGGGGACAGGGAGGGGGAAAAACTGTTTTTT. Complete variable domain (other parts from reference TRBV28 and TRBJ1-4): DVKVTQSSRYLVKRTGEKVFLECVQDMDHENMFWYRQDPGLGLRLIYFSYDVKMKEKGDIPEGYSVSREKKERFSLILESASTNQTSMYLCASSPGDREGEKLFFGSGTQLSVL.

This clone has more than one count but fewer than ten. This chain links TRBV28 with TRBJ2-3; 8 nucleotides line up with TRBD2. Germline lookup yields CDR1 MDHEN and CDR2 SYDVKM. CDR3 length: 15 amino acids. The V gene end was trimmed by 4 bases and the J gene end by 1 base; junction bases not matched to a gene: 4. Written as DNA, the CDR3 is TGTGCCAGCAGTTATGAAGCGGGGGGCACAGATACGCAGTATTTT. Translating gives CASSYEAGGTDTQYF.

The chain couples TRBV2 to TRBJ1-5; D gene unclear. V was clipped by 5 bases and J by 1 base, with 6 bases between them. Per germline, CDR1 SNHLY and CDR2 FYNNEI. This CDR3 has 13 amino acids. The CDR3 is CASSSESNQPQHF. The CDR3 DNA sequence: TGTGCCAGCAGTTCCGAGAGCAATCAGCCCCAGCATTTT. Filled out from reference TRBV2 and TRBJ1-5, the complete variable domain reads EPEVTQTPSHQVTQMGQEVILRCVPISNHLYFYWYRQILGQKVEFLVSFYNNEISEKSEIFDDQFSVERPDGSNFTLKIRSTKLEDSAMYFCASSSESNQPQHFGDGTRLSIL.

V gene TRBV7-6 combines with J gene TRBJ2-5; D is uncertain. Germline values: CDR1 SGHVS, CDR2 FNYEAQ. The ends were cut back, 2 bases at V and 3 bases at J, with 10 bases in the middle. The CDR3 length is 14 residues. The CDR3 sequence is CASSLRHLEETQYF. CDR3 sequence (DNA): TGTGCCAGCAGCTTAAGACACTTAGAAGAGACCCAGTACTTC.

This CDR3 reads CATLGYSSYNEQFF. The CDR3 region has the DNA TGTGCCACCCTGGGCTATAGCTCCTACAATGAGCAGTTCTTC. The chain couples TRBV28 to TRBJ2-1; no reliable D call. The CDR3 contains 14 residues. Looked up from germline, CDR1 is MDHEN and CDR2 is SYDVKM. V gave up 10 bases and J gave up 0 bases, with 13 bases separating them. The full variable domain, its missing parts supplied by reference TRBV28 and TRBJ2-1, is DVKVTQSSRYLVKRTGEKVFLECVQDMDHENMFWYRQDPGLGLRLIYFSYDVKMKEKGDIPEGYSVSREKKERFSLILESASTNQTSMYLCATLGYSSYNEQFFGPGTRLTVL.

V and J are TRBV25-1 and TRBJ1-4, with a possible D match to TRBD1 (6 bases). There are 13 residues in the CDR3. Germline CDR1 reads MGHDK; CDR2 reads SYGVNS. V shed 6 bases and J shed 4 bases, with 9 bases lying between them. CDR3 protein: CASRGQLNEKLFF. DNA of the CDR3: TGTGCCAGCAGGGGACAACTTAATGAAAAACTGTTTTTT.

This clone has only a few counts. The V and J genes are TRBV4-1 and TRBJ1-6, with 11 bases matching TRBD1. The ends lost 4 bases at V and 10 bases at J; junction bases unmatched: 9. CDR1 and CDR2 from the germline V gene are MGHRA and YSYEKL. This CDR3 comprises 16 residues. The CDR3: CASSLPSGQGGSPLHF. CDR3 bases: TGCGCCAGCAGCCTACCTTCGGGACAGGGGGGCTCACCCCTCCACTTT.

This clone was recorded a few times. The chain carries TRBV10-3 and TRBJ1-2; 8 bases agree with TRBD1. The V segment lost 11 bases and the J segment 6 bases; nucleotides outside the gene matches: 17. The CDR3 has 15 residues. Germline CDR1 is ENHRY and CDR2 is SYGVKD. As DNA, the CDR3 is TGTGCCGCAGGACAGTCAGGACAGGGTCATCATGGCTACACCTTC. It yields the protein CAAGQSGQGHHGYTF.

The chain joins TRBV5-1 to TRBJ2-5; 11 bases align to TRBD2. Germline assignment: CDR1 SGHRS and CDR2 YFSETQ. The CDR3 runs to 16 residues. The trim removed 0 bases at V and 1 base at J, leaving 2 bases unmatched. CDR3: CASSLGGTSGQETQYF. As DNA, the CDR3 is TGCGCCAGCAGCTTGGGCGGGACTAGCGGCCAAGAGACCCAGTACTTC.

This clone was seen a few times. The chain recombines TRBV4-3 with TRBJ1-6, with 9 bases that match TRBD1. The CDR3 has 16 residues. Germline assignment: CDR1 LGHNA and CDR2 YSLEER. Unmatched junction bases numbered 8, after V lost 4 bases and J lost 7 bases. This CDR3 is CASSPQGTGLNSPLHF. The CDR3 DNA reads TGCGCCAGCAGCCCACAGGGGACAGGGTTAAATTCACCCCTCCACTTT.

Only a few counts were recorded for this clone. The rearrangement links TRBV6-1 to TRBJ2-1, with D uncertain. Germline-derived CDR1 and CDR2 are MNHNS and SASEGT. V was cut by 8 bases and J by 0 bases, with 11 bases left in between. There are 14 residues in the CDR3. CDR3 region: CASCDWSSYNEQFF. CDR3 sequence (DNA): TGTGCCAGCTGCGACTGGAGCTCCTACAATGAGCAGTTCTTC.

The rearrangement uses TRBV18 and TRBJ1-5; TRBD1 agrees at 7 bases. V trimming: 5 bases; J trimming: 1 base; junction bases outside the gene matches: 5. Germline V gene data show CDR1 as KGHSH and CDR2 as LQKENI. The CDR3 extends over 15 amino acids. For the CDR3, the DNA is TGTGCCAGCTCAGCTACCAGGGGGAGCAATCAGCCCCAGCATTTT. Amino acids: CASSATRGSNQPQHF.

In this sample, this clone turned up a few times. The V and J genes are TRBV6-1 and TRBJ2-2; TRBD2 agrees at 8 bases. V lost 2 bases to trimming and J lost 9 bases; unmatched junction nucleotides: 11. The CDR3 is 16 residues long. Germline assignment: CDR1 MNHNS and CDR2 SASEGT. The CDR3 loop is CASSELPGGPVRELFF. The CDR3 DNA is TGTGCCAGCAGTGAACTCCCGGGGGGGCCAGTCCGGGAGCTGTTTTTT.

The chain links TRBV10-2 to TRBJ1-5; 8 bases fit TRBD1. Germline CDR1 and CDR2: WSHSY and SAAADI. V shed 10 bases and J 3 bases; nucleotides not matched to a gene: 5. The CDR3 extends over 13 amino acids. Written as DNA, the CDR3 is TGCGCCACTCGACAGGGGCACAATCAGCCCCAGCATTTT. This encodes CATRQGHNQPQHF.

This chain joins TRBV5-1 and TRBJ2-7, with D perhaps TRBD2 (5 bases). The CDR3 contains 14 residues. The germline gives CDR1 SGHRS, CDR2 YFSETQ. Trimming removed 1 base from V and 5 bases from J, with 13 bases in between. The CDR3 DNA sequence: TGCGCCAGCAGCTTGAGTGGGAGCCCCAACGAGCAGTACTTC. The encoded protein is CASSLSGSPNEQYF.

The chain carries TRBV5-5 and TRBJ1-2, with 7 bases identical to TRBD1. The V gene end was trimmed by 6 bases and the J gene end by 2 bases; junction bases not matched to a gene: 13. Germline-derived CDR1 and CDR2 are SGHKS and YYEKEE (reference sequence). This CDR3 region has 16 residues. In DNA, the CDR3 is TGTGCCAGCAACCCCCCGGGCGGGACAGAGAACTATGGCTACACCTTC. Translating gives CASNPPGGTENYGYTF.

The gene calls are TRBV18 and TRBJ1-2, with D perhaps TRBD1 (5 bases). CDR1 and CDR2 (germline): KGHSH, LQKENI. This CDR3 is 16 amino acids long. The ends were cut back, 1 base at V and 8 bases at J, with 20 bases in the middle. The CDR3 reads CASSPLHGHTLDGYTF. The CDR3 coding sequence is TGTGCCAGCTCACCACTTCACGGACATACACTGGACGGCTACACCTTC.

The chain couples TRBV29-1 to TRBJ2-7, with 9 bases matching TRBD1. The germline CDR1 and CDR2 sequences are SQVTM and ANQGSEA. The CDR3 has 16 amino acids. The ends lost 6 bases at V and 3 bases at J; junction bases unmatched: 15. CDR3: CSVGPQTGGLVYEQYF. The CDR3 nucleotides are TGCAGCGTGGGACCTCAGACAGGGGGATTAGTCTACGAGCAGTACTTC.

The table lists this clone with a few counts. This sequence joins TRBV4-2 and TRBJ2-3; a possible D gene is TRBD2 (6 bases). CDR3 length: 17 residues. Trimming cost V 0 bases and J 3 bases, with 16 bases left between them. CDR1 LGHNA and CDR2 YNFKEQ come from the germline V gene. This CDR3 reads CASSQEGTGLPTDTQYF. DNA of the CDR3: TGTGCCAGCAGCCAAGAAGGAACGGGACTCCCAACAGATACGCAGTATTTT.

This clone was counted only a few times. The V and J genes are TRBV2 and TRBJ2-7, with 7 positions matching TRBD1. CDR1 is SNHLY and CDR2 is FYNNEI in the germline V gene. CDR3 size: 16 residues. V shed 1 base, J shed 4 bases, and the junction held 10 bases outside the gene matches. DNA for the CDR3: TGTGCCAGCAGTGAAGTCTCGTTAGGGGGCTTTTACGAGCAGTACTTC. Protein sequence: CASSEVSLGGFYEQYF.

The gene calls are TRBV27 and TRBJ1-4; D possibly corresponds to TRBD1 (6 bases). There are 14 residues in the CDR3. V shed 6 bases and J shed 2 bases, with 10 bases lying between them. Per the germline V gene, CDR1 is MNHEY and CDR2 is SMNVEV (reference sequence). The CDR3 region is CASSLRGTNEKLFF. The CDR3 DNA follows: TGTGCCAGCAGCTTAAGGGGGACTAATGAAAAACTGTTTTTT.

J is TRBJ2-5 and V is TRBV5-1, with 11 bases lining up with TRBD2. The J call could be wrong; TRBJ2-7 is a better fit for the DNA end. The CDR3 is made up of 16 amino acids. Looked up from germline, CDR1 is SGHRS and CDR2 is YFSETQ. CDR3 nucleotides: TGCGCCAGCAGCCTTAATATCCTAGCGGGGGGATACGAGCAGTACTTC. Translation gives CASSLNILAGGYEQYF.

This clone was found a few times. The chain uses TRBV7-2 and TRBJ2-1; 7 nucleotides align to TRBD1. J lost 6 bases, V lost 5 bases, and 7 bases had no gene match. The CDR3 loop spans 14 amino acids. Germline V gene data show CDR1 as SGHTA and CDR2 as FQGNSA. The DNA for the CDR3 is TGTGCCAGCAGCCCCGACAGGGTACTCAATGAGCAGTTCTTC. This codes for CASSPDRVLNEQFF.

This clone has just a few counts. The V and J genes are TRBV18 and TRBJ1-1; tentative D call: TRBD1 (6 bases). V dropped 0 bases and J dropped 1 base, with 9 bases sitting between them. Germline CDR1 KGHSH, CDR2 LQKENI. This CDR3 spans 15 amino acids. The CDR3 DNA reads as TGTGCCAGCTCACCACCGCCGGACAGGAACACTGAAGCTTTCTTT. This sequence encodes CASSPPPDRNTEAFF.

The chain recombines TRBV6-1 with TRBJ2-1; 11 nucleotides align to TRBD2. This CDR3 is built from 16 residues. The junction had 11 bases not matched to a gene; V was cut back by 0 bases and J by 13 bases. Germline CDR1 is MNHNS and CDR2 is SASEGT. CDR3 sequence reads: CASSEASPGLADAQFF. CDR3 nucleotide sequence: TGTGCCAGCAGTGAAGCGAGTCCGGGACTAGCGGATGCTCAGTTCTTC.